What follows are 18 T cell receptor beta chains derived from one specimen sequenced in a study of shared clonotypes between healthy human individuals. Terminally differentiated effector memory CD45RA+ cells were excluded from the naive CD8 cells, which were CD45RO-negative and positively selected for CCR7. Using immunoSEQ multiplex PCR, the repertoire was profiled, and TCRdb retains in-frame clones only, with some absent. The sample has around 550,000 clones, around 95% seen once. Sequenced sample: naive CD8+ T cells sorted from blood. All receptors come from a woman aged 25 to 45 in good health.

This clone was counted a single time. This chain joins TRBV27 and TRBJ2-7, with TRBD1 identical over 8 bases. Trimming removed 5 bases from V and 2 bases from J; junction bases left unmatched: 5. Germline V gives CDR1 MNHEY, CDR2 SMNVEV (reference sequence). The CDR3 totals 14 residues. CDR3 loop: CASSVRGQTYEQYF. The CDR3 DNA sequence: TGTGCCAGCAGTGTCAGGGGGCAGACCTACGAGCAGTACTTC.

This clone showed up just once. The chain joins TRBV28 to TRBJ2-7; 12 nucleotides agree with TRBD2. CDR3 length: 16 amino acids. V gave up 3 bases and J gave up 3 bases; unmatched junction bases: 6. Germline V gene sequence: CDR1 MDHEN, CDR2 SYDVKM. The CDR3 loop is CASSFGTSGYFYEQYF. For the CDR3, the DNA is TGTGCCAGCAGTTTTGGGACTAGCGGGTATTTCTACGAGCAGTACTTC.

The chain links TRBV7-8 to TRBJ2-1, with TRBD2 matching over 9 bases. This CDR3 comprises 17 residues. In germline, CDR1 is SGHVS, CDR2 FQNEAQ. Losses at the gene ends were 5 bases for V and 5 bases for J; bases not matched to a gene: 13. The CDR3 loop reads CASSPFLAGNTHNEQFF. CDR3 sequence (DNA): TGTGCCAGCAGCCCCTTTCTAGCGGGGAACACACACAATGAGCAGTTCTTC.

The chain employs TRBV19 and TRBJ1-1; 10 bases agree with TRBD1. The CDR3 totals 14 residues. In germline, CDR1 is LNHDA, CDR2 SQIVND (reference sequence). Trimming cost V 6 bases and J 6 bases; bases outside gene matches: 7. CDR3 protein: CASRQIDRGPEAFF. The CDR3 DNA sequence: TGTGCCAGTAGACAAATAGACAGGGGGCCTGAAGCTTTCTTT.

For this clone: Other DNA sequences of this sample code for an identical CDR3. V and J are TRBV6-5 and TRBJ2-7; 9 nucleotides match TRBD1. Germline values: CDR1 MNHEY, CDR2 SVGAGI. The CDR3 consists of 14 residues. The junction had 5 bases not matched to a gene; V was cut back by 6 bases and J by 2 bases. CDR3 DNA: TGTGCCAGCAGACCAGGGACAGGGACCTACGAGCAGTACTTC. Translated, it gives CASRPGTGTYEQYF.

This chain connects TRBV7-6 to TRBJ2-7, with 10 bases fitting TRBD2. Trimming removed 5 bases from V and 7 bases from J; junction bases left unmatched: 8. CDR1 and CDR2 from the germline V gene are SGHVS and FNYEAQ. This CDR3 contains 14 residues. The CDR3 DNA is TGTGCCAGCAGCCCTAGCGGGAGAACGTGGGAGCAGTACTTC. Its protein product is CASSPSGRTWEQYF. Together with reference TRBV7-6 and TRBJ2-7, the CDR3 gives the full variable domain: GAGVSQSPRYKVTKRGQDVALRCDPISGHVSLYWYRQALGQGPEFLTYFNYEAQQDKSGLPNDRFSAERPEGSISTLTIQRTEQRDSAMYRCASSPSGRTWEQYFGPGTRLTVT.

V is TRBV7-9 and J is TRBJ2-7; D could derive from TRBD1 or TRBD2 (5 bases each). CDR1 SEHNR and CDR2 FQNEAQ come from the germline V gene (reference sequence). V dropped 5 bases and J dropped 5 bases, with 13 bases sitting between them. This CDR3 has 13 amino acids. The CDR3, as DNA: TGTGCCAGCAGCCCTCCGGGGCGGGACGAGCAGTACTTC. It yields the protein CASSPPGRDEQYF.

This chain connects TRBV25-1 to TRBJ2-5; the match to TRBD2 covers 7 bases. V lost 7 bases to trimming and J lost 4 bases; unmatched junction nucleotides: 12. The CDR3 is 15 amino acids. Germline V gene sequence: CDR1 MGHDK, CDR2 SYGVNS. CDR3 region: CASTTREMGVETQYF. The CDR3 DNA sequence: TGTGCCAGCACTACGCGGGAGATGGGTGTAGAGACCCAGTACTTC.

The chain is built from TRBV5-1 and TRBJ2-1; 11 bases line up with TRBD1. Germline lookup yields CDR1 SGHRS and CDR2 YFSETQ. The CDR3 extends over 17 amino acids. The junction had 14 bases not matched to a gene; V was cut back by 4 bases and J by 8 bases. CDR3 amino acids: CASSGGQGAIRRDEQFF. In DNA, the CDR3 is TGCGCCAGCAGCGGAGGACAGGGGGCGATCCGCCGGGATGAGCAGTTCTTC. The whole variable domain, filled in from reference TRBV5-1 and TRBJ2-1, reads KAGVTQTPRYLIKTRGQQVTLSCSPISGHRSVSWYQQTPGQGLQFLFEYFSETQRNKGNFPGRFSGRQFSNSRSEMNVSTLELGDSALYLCASSGGQGAIRRDEQFFGPGTRLTVL.

The chain links TRBV5-6 to TRBJ2-7, with D perhaps TRBD1 (6 bases). The germline V gene has CDR1 SGHDT and CDR2 YYEEEE. V was cut by 4 bases and J by 4 bases, with 15 bases left in between. The CDR3 spans 14 residues. CDR3 sequence: CASSITGIWYEQYF. In DNA form, the CDR3 reads TGTGCCAGCAGCATAACAGGGATTTGGTACGAGCAGTACTTC.

This sequence joins TRBV7-9 and TRBJ2-2; D tentatively fits TRBD1 or TRBD2 (5 bases each). CDR3 length: 14 amino acids. Germline-derived CDR1 and CDR2 are SEHNR and FQNEAQ (reference sequence). V was cut by 5 bases and J by 3 bases, with 10 bases left in between. CDR3 DNA sequence: TGTGCCAGCAGCCCCGGGACGTACACCGGGGAGCTGTTTTTT. This encodes CASSPGTYTGELFF.

V gene TRBV28 combines with J gene TRBJ2-1, with 9 bases identical to TRBD2. With 6 bases clipped from V and 6 bases from J, the junction kept 24 bases outside the gene matches. From germline, CDR1 is MDHEN and CDR2 SYDVKM. The CDR3 contains 20 residues. CDR3 in amino acids: CASSSLYGREGSSSPNEQFF. CDR3 DNA: TGTGCCAGCAGCTCCCTTTATGGGCGGGAGGGCTCAAGTAGTCCCAATGAGCAGTTCTTC.

The chain has TRBV27 and TRBJ2-1; 12 bases are a match to TRBD2. V was pared by 2 bases and J by 7 bases, with 18 bases of the junction left unmatched. This CDR3 is built from 20 residues. The germline gives CDR1 MNHEY, CDR2 SMNVEV (reference sequence). CDR3 sequence (DNA): TGTGCCAGCAGTTTAGGTCTCTGGACTAGCGGGACCACGGCCGTAAATGAGCAGTTCTTC. Translated: CASSLGLWTSGTTAVNEQFF.

The chain combines TRBV7-8 with TRBJ2-7; D is perhaps TRBD1 (5 bases). The germline V and J ends were trimmed by 1 base and 5 bases, with 12 bases remaining between them. The CDR3 is 14 residues long. Germline assignment: CDR1 SGHVS and CDR2 FQNEAQ. The chain's CDR3 is CASSLVVGAHEQYF. The DNA for the CDR3 is TGTGCCAGCAGCTTAGTGGTAGGGGCCCACGAGCAGTACTTC.

The chain links TRBV13 to TRBJ2-6; 14 bases map to TRBD2. This CDR3 has 20 residues. Losses at the gene ends were 4 bases for V and 3 bases for J; bases not matched to a gene: 11. Looked up from germline, CDR1 is PRHDT and CDR2 is FYEKMQ (reference sequence). The CDR3 loop reads CASSYGTSGSMRFGANVLTF. CDR3 nucleotide sequence: TGTGCCAGCAGCTACGGGACTAGCGGGAGCATGCGCTTTGGGGCCAACGTCCTGACTTTC.

This clone was recorded once. The chain carries TRBV25-1 and TRBJ1-4, with 9 bases that match TRBD1. Germline CDR1 reads MGHDK; CDR2 reads SYGVNS. V lost 5 bases to trimming and J lost 4 bases; unmatched junction nucleotides: 2. CDR3 length: 14 residues. CDR3 sequence reads: CASSLGQGNEKLFF. As DNA, the CDR3 is TGTGCCAGCAGTCTGGGACAGGGTAATGAAAAACTGTTTTTT.

The chain links TRBV7-9 to TRBJ2-7; D uncertain. V lost 5 bases to trimming and J lost 6 bases, with 11 bases between them. CDR3 length: 12 amino acids. CDR1 and CDR2 from the germline V gene are SEHNR and FQNEAQ (reference sequence). CDR3 nucleotides: TGTGCCAGCAGCCCAGGCTCGGGCGAGCAGTACTTC. Translation gives CASSPGSGEQYF.

The chain couples TRBV5-4 to TRBJ2-3; 11 bases are a match to TRBD2. Germline V gene data show CDR1 as SGHNT and CDR2 as YYREEE (reference sequence). V was clipped by 0 bases and J by 3 bases; unmatched bases: 6. The CDR3 runs 17 residues. The CDR3 nucleotides are TGTGCCAGCAGCTTGGAACTAGCGGGAGTAGTGACAGATACGCAGTATTTT. This gives the protein CASSLELAGVVTDTQYF.